This T cell receptor (beta chain) was sequenced for a study of shared clonotypes between healthy human individuals. Method: immunoSEQ multiplex PCR; TCRdb's copy keeps in-frame clones and lacks some. The table includes tens of thousands of clones, 50% to 70% detected once. Each of the donors was a healthy adult who was HIV-negative and had not had a recent acute infection or vaccination. Sequenced material: memory CD8+ T cells sorted from blood. Specified subset: CD45RO+ cells pooled with CCR7-negative TemRA cells. This receptor was obtained from a man between 25 and 39 years old in good health.

The CDR3 reads CASTGKTSSYNEQFF. CDR3 bases: TGTGCCAGCACCGGGAAGACTAGCTCCTACAATGAGCAGTTCTTC. The chain is built from TRBV6-6 and TRBJ2-1, with D tentatively TRBD2 (6 bases). From germline, CDR1 is MNHNY and CDR2 SVGAGI (reference sequence). Deletions cut 7 bases from V and 0 bases from J, with 13 bases between. The CDR3 totals 15 residues.